Described below is a single TCR beta chain sequence and its context. This specimen belongs to a study of blood T cell repertoires in COVID-19. Study as a whole: From the United States, Italy and Spain came samples of acute and convalescent COVID-19. T cells, B-cell-depleted T cells, or PBMCs provided the cDNA or gDNA that served as material.

Authors' methods: Scientists estimated how many nucleated cells there were by amplifying reference gene primers. Profiled with immunoSEQ multiplex PCR; TCRdb holds only in-frame clones, not every one. The D gene and trimming were derived from the DNA, and the V and J assignments and clone size from that table. Of about 230,000 clones detected, 70% to 90% appear once; the ten largest clones hold approximately 2.5%. The CDR3 runs 15 residues. From germline, CDR1 is KGHDR and CDR2 SFDVKD. V lost 4 bases, J lost 2 bases, and 11 bases lay in between. The specimen sequenced was peripheral blood. The rearrangement uses TRBV24-1 and TRBJ1-3; no reliable D call. The TCR was taken from a woman aged 70-85 years with active or convalescent COVID-19. Here the CDR3 DNA reads TGTGCCACCAGTGACCCTACGGGTGCTGGAAACACCATATATTTT. This gives the protein CATSDPTGAGNTIYF.